This T cell receptor (beta chain) derives from a study of cytomegalovirus exposure and HLA in healthy donors. General study points: Presence/absence analysis assumed near-uniform sequencing depth across donors.

About this clone itself: Its antigen is unknown.

Germline values: CDR1 DFQATT, CDR2 SNEGSKA (reference sequence). This CDR3 is 11 amino acids long. With 5 bases removed from V and 11 bases from J, the gap between germline ends came to 15 bases. It was with 60 Vbeta and 13 Jbeta primers that the PCR ran. Profiling relied on immunoSEQ multiplex PCR, and the TCRdb table lists in-frame clones only, not all of them. This sample has around 180,000 clones, with around 80% found just once. Sequenced sample: PBMCs. The TCR was taken from a woman aged 45-60 years in good health and CMV-seronegative. The chain carries TRBV20-1 and TRBJ2-5, with a weak D call TRBD1 (6 bases). The CDR3 loop reads CSASITGSQYF. As DNA, the CDR3 is TGCAGTGCTTCAATTACAGGGTCTCAGTACTTC.